The present T cell receptor beta chain was sequenced within a study of sequential checkpoint blockade in melanoma. The data were produced by immunoSEQ multiplex PCR, yet TCRdb's version contains in-frame clones alone and is incomplete. The sample contains fewer than 5,500 clones, 18% of which appear only once. Treatment specified: randomized to nivolumab then ipilimumab (arm A) or the reverse (arm B). This clone occurred many times. V lost 5 bases to trimming and J lost 8 bases; unmatched junction nucleotides: 10. Germline lookup yields CDR1 SGHNT and CDR2 YENEEA. The CDR3 loop spans 15 amino acids. Here the sequenced sample was tumor tissue (inferred from file names), taken from a patient given nivolumab and ipilimumab in sequence. This TCR came from a human donor with melanoma. This rearrangement joins TRBV11-3 to TRBJ2-1, with 9 bases matching TRBD2. The CDR3 nucleotides are TGTGCCAGCAGCCCGTCTCGCGGGGGGGCCTATGAGCAGTTCTTC. Its protein product is CASSPSRGGAYEQFF.